This TCR beta chain derives from a study of blood T cell repertoires in COVID-19. Libraries were prepared by immunoSEQ multiplex PCR; TCRdb keeps only in-frame clonotypes and omits some of them. The table has more than 100,000 clones, approximately 87% seen once. Germline CDR1 and CDR2: MNHNS and SASEGT. The CDR3 has 15 residues. The germline V and J ends were trimmed by 0 bases and 4 bases, with 10 bases remaining between them. The chain uses TRBV6-1 and TRBJ1-5; D is uncertain. This TCR came from a woman in her sixties or seventies with acute or convalescent COVID-19. The sequencing sample was made of peripheral blood. CDR3 DNA sequence: TGTGCCAGCAGTGAAGCGCGACAAGCTAATCAGCCCCAGCATTTT. Its protein is CASSEARQANQPQHF.